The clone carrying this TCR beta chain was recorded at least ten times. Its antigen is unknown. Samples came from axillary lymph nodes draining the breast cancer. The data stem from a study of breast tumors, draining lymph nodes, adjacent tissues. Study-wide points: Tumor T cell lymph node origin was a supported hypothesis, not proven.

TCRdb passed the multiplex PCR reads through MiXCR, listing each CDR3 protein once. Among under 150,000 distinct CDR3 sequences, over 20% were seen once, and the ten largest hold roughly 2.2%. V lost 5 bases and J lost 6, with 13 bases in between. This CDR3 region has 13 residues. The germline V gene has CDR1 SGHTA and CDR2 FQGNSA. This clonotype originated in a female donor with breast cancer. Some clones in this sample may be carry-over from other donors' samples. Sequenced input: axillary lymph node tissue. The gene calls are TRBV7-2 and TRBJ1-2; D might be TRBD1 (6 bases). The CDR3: CASSVQGGDGYTF. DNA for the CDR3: TGTGCCAGCAGCGTCCAAGGGGGAGATGGCTACACCTTC.